Here is one T cell receptor (beta chain) with its context. Its target is not known. These data come from a study of radiotherapy plus CTLA-4 blockade in lung cancer. Study summary: Patients showed objective responses in roughly 18% of cases and disease control in roughly 34%. Findings of the study overall: An expansion of tumor-derived TCR clones occurred in blood after radiotherapy plus ipilimumab. Early shifts in blood T cell clones, with interferon-beta, reportedly predicted response best.

Focal radiation was given together with CTLA-4 blockade (ipilimumab) to patients with chemo-refractory metastatic non-small-cell lung cancer. Produced via immunoSEQ multiplex PCR; TCRdb's table is partial and in-frame only. The sample consists of some 73,000 clones, roughly four fifths of them appearing once. The CDR3 is made up of 11 amino acids. The V gene is TRBV1, the J gene TRBJ2-7; the D segment call TRBD1 is taken from the table without a DNA check. TRBV1 is a pseudogene segment. The origin of this receptor is a human donor with non-small cell lung cancer who had stable disease on radiotherapy plus ipilimumab. Source: peripheral blood, taken from a patient treated with radiotherapy plus ipilimumab. The DNA of the CDR3 is TGCACCAGCAGCCAAAGGGGCGAGCAGTACTTC. It encodes CTSSQRGEQYF.